The next 3 T cell receptor beta chains were all read from a single sample in a study of CD8 T cells in ankylosing spondylitis. One entry per CDR3 protein, called by TCRdb with MiXCR from the 5' RACE reads. This table has 30,000 to 45,000 distinct CDR3 sequences, approximately 15% appearing once. The sample consisted of blood. The receptor set was obtained from a male donor with ankylosing spondylitis or in good health (not recorded which).

This clonotype was counted ten times or more. The CDR3 DNA reads as TGTGCCAGCAGCACCCGGACAGGTCGGGATACGCAGTATTTT. Protein product: CASSTRTGRDTQYF. The chain links TRBV7-2 to TRBJ2-3; TRBD1 agrees at 7 bases. Germline assignment: CDR1 SGHTA and CDR2 FQGNSA. The V gene end was trimmed by 5 bases and the J gene end by 6 bases; junction bases not matched to a gene: 8. This CDR3 comprises 14 residues.

This clonotype was observed at least ten times. The V gene is TRBV29-1, the J gene TRBJ2-3; TRBD2 matches at 7 bases. Germline CDR1 and CDR2: SQVTM and ANQGSEA. CDR3 length: 15 residues. The trim removed 2 bases at V and 1 base at J, leaving 6 bases unmatched. The CDR3 DNA reads TGCAGCGTTGAACCCAGCGGGGAGGGCACAGATACGCAGTATTTT. This translates into CSVEPSGEGTDTQYF.

The V gene is TRBV20-1, the J gene TRBJ1-1; D gene ambiguous. The V and J ends lost 4 bases and 4 bases respectively, with 10 bases between them. The CDR3 consists of 12 residues. From germline, CDR1 is DFQATT and CDR2 SNEGSKA (reference sequence). In DNA, the CDR3 is TGCAGTGCTACTGGGTGGGCCACTGAAGCTTTCTTT. Its translation is CSATGWATEAFF.